This T cell receptor (beta chain) was identified in a study of T cells after yellow fever vaccination (dated by TCRdb to about 2019). As for the study more broadly: Libraries from fractions with low cell numbers were prepared with the SMART-Seq v4 Ultra Low Input RNA kit. Bulk TCR alpha and beta repertoires were sequenced longitudinally to track T-cell clones before and after primary and booster YFV17D yellow fever vaccination. The cohort comprised two healthy male donors, one aged 18 to 29 and one aged 30 to 39 years. Bulk PBMC replicates and cell subsets were isolated from blood drawn at multiple timepoints before and after both primary and secondary immunization. Broad study findings and their caveats: Computational filtering was needed because FACS-sorted repertoires could contain abundant contaminating clonotypes from the bulk population. Compared with the primary T-cell response, the secondary T-cell response was faster but weaker, reaching its peak on day 5 rather than on day 15. A small fraction of clonotypes showed up in both the CD4 and CD8 compartments, probably as a result of convergent recombination. Most clones expanded after primary vaccination (approximately 95% of CD4 and 88% of CD8) were re-detected after the booster, suggesting that broad memory maintenance occurred. Only two donors were included in the study, so the extent to which the findings can be generalized is limited.

Comment on this clonotype: There is no known antigen for this receptor. The record has no base qualities; no much larger clone is one base away.

Interpreted using the paper, the treatment or condition label stands for: live attenuated yellow fever vaccine strain. A standard Ficoll-Paque protocol was used to isolate PBMCs from peripheral blood. Dynabeads CD4 and CD8 positive selection kits were used to isolate the CD4 and CD8 T-cell fractions. TriZol was used to extract RNA from bulk PBMCs, from CD4 and CD8 fractions, and from dextramer-positive and dextramer-negative fractions. TCR cDNA was made using 5'RACE template switching, a step that added a universal primer site and unique molecular identifiers. cDNA synthesis was primed from both the TCR alpha and TCR beta constant segments. Libraries were amplified in two PCR steps, with sample barcodes and sequencing adapters added in the second step. Sequencing of libraries was performed on Illumina HiSeq 2500 (2x100 bp) or NovaSeq (2x150 bp). Concerning the study's data processing: Demultiplexing of reads and collapsing into UMI consensus sequences were performed with MIGEC, and V(D)J alignment was carried out with MiXCR. Vaccine-responding clonotypes were defined with edgeR using replicate PBMC samples, requiring FDR below 0.01 and a log2 fold change above 5 up to day 15. Each bulk clonotype received a CD4 or CD8 identity based on whether the sequenced CD4 or CD8 repertoire contained that clonotype at higher abundance. TCRdb redid the processing of the public reads, applying fastp at Q25 and MiXCR, and retained in-frame beta chains. Each CDR3 protein gets just one entry, which takes the most common genes and DNA from the rows behind it. These V and J calls originate from TCRdb's pipeline instead of the authors' own analysis. This sample gives tens of thousands of distinct CDR3 sequences in total; over 7.5% of them show up just once. Roughly two fifths of the sample lies in the top ten.

Counted from cysteine to phenylalanine, this CDR3 has 16 amino acids. Here the CDR3 DNA is all that survives: 48 bases in frame from base 1. Trimming takes 0 bases from V and 2 bases from J, and the germline ends sit 14 bases apart. CDR1 and CDR2 (LGHNA, YNFKEQ) derive from the germline V gene. The material was CD8+ T cells sorted from PBMCs, obtained on the day of the yellow fever booster vaccination. The V and J genes are TRBV4-2 and TRBJ2-7, with a tentative D gene TRBD2 over 7 matching bases. The TCR originated in a young man who received the YFV17D yellow fever vaccine. The DNA sequence is TGTGCCAGCAGCCAAGATCCAGCGGGGACACCCTACGAGCAGTACTTC. Translated, it reads CASSQDPAGTPYEQYF.